This T cell receptor beta chain stems from a study of cytomegalovirus exposure and HLA in healthy donors. Findings and caveats of the study: Some TCR beta chains (over 150 of them) were listed as cytomegalovirus-associated.

V was clipped by 6 bases and J by 0 bases; unmatched bases: 4. There are 14 residues in the CDR3. Germline loops: CDR1 MGHRA, CDR2 YSYEKL. About this clone: What it binds is not known.

Assay used: immunoSEQ multiplex PCR; TCRdb lists only in-frame clones, some missing. This table has 150,000 to 200,000 clones, about 95% appearing once. V usage is TRBV4-1 and J usage is TRBJ1-1, with 7 bases that match TRBD1. Sequenced: PBMCs. This TCR was recovered from a woman under 30 in good health and CMV-seronegative. As DNA, the CDR3 is TGCGCCAGCAGACCCGGGACAGTGAACACTGAAGCTTTCTTT. Encoded protein: CASRPGTVNTEAFF.